The T cell receptor beta chain described here comes from a study of blood T cells in healthy people across ages. Notes on the study in general: Expanded clonotype shifts may have been confounded, as the donors had an unknown CMV status. With age, beta diversity per million T cells declined roughly linearly, significantly by around 43.

As regards this clonotype: The antigen is not known.

Alongside a J-beta primer mix, a sample-barcoded 5' primer served in a second PCR lasting about 7 to 11 cycles. The template-switch adaptor was a 5' adaptor with 12 random nucleotides. It tagged each cDNA molecule. Each sample yielded at least 2.5 million CDR3-containing paired-end reads. TCRdb re-analysed the 5' RACE reads in MiXCR, keeping a single row per CDR3 protein. The table lists 650,000 to 800,000 distinct CDR3 sequences, roughly 44% of them singletons. CDR1 is DFQATT, CDR2 SNEGSKA, per germline (reference sequence). This CDR3 comprises 14 residues. Trimming cost V 5 bases and J 4 bases; bases outside gene matches: 7.

The rearrangement uses TRBV20-1 and TRBJ1-3, with TRBD1 identical over 8 bases. Sequenced: blood. This receptor was taken from a man aged 60 to 69 in good health. CDR3 sequence (DNA): TGCAGTGCTGCCGACAGGGGAGGAGGAAACACCATATATTTT. Amino acid sequence: CSAADRGGGNTIYF.